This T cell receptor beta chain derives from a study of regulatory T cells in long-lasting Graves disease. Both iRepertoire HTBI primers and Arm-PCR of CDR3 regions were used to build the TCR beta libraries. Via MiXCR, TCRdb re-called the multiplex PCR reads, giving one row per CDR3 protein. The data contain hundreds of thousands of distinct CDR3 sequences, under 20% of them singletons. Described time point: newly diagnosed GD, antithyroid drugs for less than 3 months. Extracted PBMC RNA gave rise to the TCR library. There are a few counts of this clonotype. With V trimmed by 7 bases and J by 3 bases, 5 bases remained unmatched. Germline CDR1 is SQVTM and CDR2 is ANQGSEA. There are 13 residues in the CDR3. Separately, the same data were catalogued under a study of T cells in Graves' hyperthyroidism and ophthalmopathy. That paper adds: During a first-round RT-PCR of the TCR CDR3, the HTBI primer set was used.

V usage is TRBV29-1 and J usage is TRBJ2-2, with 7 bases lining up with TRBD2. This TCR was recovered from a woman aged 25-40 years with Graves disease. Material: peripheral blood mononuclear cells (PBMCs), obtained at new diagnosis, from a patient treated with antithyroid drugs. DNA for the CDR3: TGCAGCGGGGCGGGAGTATACACCGGGGAGCTGTTTTTT. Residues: CSGAGVYTGELFF.